The rows below give T cell receptor beta chains drawn from one sample of a study of CD8 T cells in Susac syndrome. TCRdb re-called the immunoSEQ multiplex PCR reads with MiXCR, one entry per CDR3 protein. The sample contains 160,000 or so distinct CDR3 sequences, just over 90% of which appear only once. Sequenced input: CD4+ T cells from PBMCs. These receptors were taken from a human donor in good health. The CDR3 runs from the conserved cysteine through the conserved F or W. Each record gives: D gene, J gene, clone size, V gene, CDR3 DNA, CDR3 protein. A D gene is named only where the DNA matches it firmly. The size field is filled for only some rows; it gives once, few, many or a size class.

-	TRBJ1-4	-	TRBV3-1	TGTGCCAGCAGCTACGGACCTAATGAAAAACTGTTTTTT	CASSYGPNEKLFF
-	TRBJ2-7	once	TRBV5-1	TGCGCCAGCAGCCGGAGGGACGAATCCTACGAGCAGTACTTC	CASSRRDESYEQYF
-	TRBJ1-6	-	TRBV7-8	TGTGCCAGCAGCTTATTAACAGGTTTGGGGAATTCACCCCTCCACTTT	CASSLLTGLGNSPLHF
-	TRBJ2-7	once	TRBV5-6	TGTGCCAGCAGCTTGGTGGGTTTATCGGGAGAGCAGTACTTC	CASSLVGLSGEQYF
TRBD1	TRBJ2-1	-	TRBV4-2	TGTGCCAGCAGGCCTACAGGGGATCCTAACTGGTTCTTC	CASRPTGDPNWFF
TRBD1	TRBJ2-1	-	TRBV2	TGTGCCAGCAGTCGGACAGGGCCGGGGGATGAGCAGTTCTTC	CASSRTGPGDEQFF
TRBD1	TRBJ1-2	-	TRBV10-3	TGTGCCATCAGTGACCCCGGACAGGGGGACTATGGCTACACCTTC	CAISDPGQGDYGYTF
-	TRBJ1-2	-	TRBV20-1	TGCAGTGCTAGAGATTTCCAGCGACGGGCGGGCACCTTC	CSARDFQRRAGTF
TRBD1	TRBJ2-1	-	TRBV20-1	TGCAGTGCACCCAATTCGGGACAGGGCCTCTACAATGAGCAGTTCTTC	CSAPNSGQGLYNEQFF
TRBD1	TRBJ1-3	-	TRBV20-1	TGCAGTGCGCCGGACAGGCTGGGCACCATATATTTT	CSAPDRLGTIYF
-	TRBJ2-7	-	TRBV7-2	TGTGCCAGCAGCAGGCTCGAGACAAGGTACGAGCAGTACTTC	CASSRLETRYEQYF
-	TRBJ2-5	-	TRBV3-1	TGTGCCAGCAGCCAAGAAGGCGCCTCCCAAGAGACCCAGTACTTC	CASSQEGASQETQYF
TRBD1	TRBJ1-2	-	TRBV20-1	TGCAGTGCTGGGACAGGGGAAAACTATGGCTACACCTTC	CSAGTGENYGYTF
TRBD2	TRBJ2-3	-	TRBV5-1	TGCGCCAGCAGCTCCGGGACTAGCGGGGGTTGGGAAGATACGCAGTATTTT	CASSSGTSGGWEDTQYF
-	TRBJ2-2	-	TRBV15	TGTGCCACCAGCAGAGATTGGGGGAAGGGCACCGGGGAGCTGTTTTTT	CATSRDWGKGTGELFF
-	TRBJ1-5	-	TRBV23-1	TGCGCCAGCAGTCAGAGGCGGAATCAGCCCCAGCATTTT	CASSQRRNQPQHF
TRBD2	TRBJ2-7	-	TRBV4-1	TGCGCCAGCAGCCAAGGGCAGATCCCCCGGGGGGACGAGCAGTACTTC	CASSQGQIPRGDEQYF
-	TRBJ1-5	-	TRBV3-1	TGTGCCAGCAGCCAAGGGTTTGGCAGGGGCCTAAATCAGCCCCAGCATTTT	CASSQGFGRGLNQPQHF
-	TRBJ1-4	-	TRBV7-8	TGTGCCAGCAGTCAAGGGTCGGGGATAGAGGAAAAACTGTTTTTT	CASSQGSGIEEKLFF
-	TRBJ2-3	-	TRBV3-1	TGTGCCAGCAGCCAAGATCTCGGGGATCAAGATACGCAGTATTTT	CASSQDLGDQDTQYF